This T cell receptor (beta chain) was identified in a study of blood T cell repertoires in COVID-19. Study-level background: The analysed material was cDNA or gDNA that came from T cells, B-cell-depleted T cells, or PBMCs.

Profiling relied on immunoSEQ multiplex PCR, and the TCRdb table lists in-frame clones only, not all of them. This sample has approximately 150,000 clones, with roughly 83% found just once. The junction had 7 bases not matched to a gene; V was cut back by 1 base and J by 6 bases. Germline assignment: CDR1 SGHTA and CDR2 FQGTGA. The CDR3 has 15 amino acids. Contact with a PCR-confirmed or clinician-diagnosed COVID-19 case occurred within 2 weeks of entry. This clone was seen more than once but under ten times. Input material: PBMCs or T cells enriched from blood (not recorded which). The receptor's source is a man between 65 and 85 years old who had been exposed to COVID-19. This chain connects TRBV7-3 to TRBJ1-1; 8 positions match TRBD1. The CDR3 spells CASSLRAGGSSEAFF. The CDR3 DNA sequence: TGTGCCAGCAGCTTAAGGGCAGGGGGCTCTTCTGAAGCTTTCTTT.